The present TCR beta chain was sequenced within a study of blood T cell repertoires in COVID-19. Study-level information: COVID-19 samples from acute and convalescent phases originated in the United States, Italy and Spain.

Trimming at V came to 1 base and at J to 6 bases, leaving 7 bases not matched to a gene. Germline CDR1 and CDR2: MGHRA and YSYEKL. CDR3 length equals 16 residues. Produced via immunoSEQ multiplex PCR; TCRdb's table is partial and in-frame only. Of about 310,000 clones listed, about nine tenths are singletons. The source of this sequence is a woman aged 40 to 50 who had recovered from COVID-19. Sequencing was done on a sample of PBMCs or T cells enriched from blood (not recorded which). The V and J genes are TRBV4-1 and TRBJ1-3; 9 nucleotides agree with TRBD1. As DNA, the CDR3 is TGCGCCAGCAGCCAAGTGTGGGACAGGGTCGTAAACACCATATATTTT. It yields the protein CASSQVWDRVVNTIYF.